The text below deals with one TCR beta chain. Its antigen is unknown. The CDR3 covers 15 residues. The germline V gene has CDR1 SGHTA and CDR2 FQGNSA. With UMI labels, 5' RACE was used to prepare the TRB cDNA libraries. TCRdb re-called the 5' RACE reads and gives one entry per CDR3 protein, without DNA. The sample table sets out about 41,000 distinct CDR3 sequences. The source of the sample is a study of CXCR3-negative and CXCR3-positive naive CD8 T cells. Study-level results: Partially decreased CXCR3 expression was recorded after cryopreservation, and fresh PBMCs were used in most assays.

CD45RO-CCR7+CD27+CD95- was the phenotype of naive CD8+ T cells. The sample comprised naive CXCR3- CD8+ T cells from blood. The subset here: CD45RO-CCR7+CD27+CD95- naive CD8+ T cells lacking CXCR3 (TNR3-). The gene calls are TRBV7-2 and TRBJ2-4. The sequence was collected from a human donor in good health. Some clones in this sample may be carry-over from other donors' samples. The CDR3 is CASSLGQLAKNIQYF.